Listed here are 32 T cell receptor beta chains from one sample, sequenced in a study of T cell responses to AZD1222 COVID-19 vaccine. Assay used: immunoSEQ multiplex PCR; TCRdb lists only in-frame clones, some missing. This table has over 100,000 clones, around 90% appearing once. Specimen: peripheral blood, collected on day 0 of AZD1222 vaccination. These receptors came from an adult in good health.

The count of this clone is one. CDR3 DNA sequence: TGTGCCAGCAGCTTAGTGGGGGGAGATTACAATGAGCAGTTCTTC. Amino acid sequence: CASSLVGGDYNEQFF. This sequence joins TRBV7-6 and TRBJ2-1; perhaps TRBD2 as D (6 bases). The CDR3 totals 15 residues. CDR1 is SGHVS and CDR2 is FNYEAQ in the germline V gene. The V end lost 1 base, the J end lost 4 bases, and 11 bases lay between the germline ends.

The chain uses TRBV11-2 and TRBJ1-3, with D hard to call. Trimming left V 1 base short and J 4 bases short, with 14 bases between. Germline V gene sequence: CDR1 SGHAT, CDR2 FQNNGV. CDR3 size: 16 residues. As DNA, the CDR3 is TGTGCCAGCAGCTTAGGCCTATCGGGAGCCGGAAACACCATATATTTT. Its protein product is CASSLGLSGAGNTIYF.

The chain recombines TRBV7-3 with TRBJ2-5; no clear D. The CDR3 covers 13 residues. Germline loops: CDR1 SGHTA, CDR2 FQGTGA. Trimming stripped 1 base from V and 5 bases from J, with 8 bases between. The CDR3 bases are TGTGCCAGCAGCTTAAAGGCCCGGGAGACCCAGTACTTC. Its translation: CASSLKARETQYF.

The J gene is TRBJ2-5, the V gene TRBV6-1, with a possible D match to TRBD2 (7 bases). CDR3 size: 15 residues. Germline CDR1 and CDR2: MNHNS and SASEGT. V was cut by 2 bases and J by 5 bases, with 15 bases left in between. The chain's CDR3 is CASSELGGGAETQYF. The CDR3 DNA is TGTGCCAGCAGTGAACTGGGAGGGGGGGCGGAGACCCAGTACTTC.

The chain has TRBV29-1 and TRBJ1-2; no definite D call. In germline, CDR1 is SQVTM, CDR2 ANQGSEA. CDR3 size: 13 residues. V was clipped by 1 base and J by 7 bases, with 13 bases between them. The DNA for the CDR3 is TGCAGCGTTGAAGTGGCATTGGGAGGTGGCTACACCTTC. Translated, it gives CSVEVALGGGYTF.

This sequence joins TRBV18 and TRBJ2-1; 7 positions agree with TRBD2. Germline values: CDR1 KGHSH, CDR2 LQKENI. The J segment lost 5 bases and the V segment lost 2 bases, leaving 6 bases of the junction unmatched. The CDR3 is 15 residues long. The CDR3, as DNA: TGTGCCAGCTCACCAACGGCGGGAGTTAACAATGAGCAGTTCTTC. Encoded protein: CASSPTAGVNNEQFF.

The rearrangement links TRBV12-3 or TRBV12-4 to TRBJ2-1; 7 bases line up with TRBD1. After removal of 8 bases from V and 4 bases from J, the junction contained 5 bases not matched to a gene. CDR3 length: 13 amino acids. CDR3 DNA: TGTGCCAGCTCCACGGACAGGTACAATGAGCAGTTCTTC. It is translated as CASSTDRYNEQFF.

V gene TRBV7-9 combines with J gene TRBJ1-5; D ambiguous. In germline, CDR1 is SEHNR, CDR2 FQNEAQ (reference sequence). This CDR3 is built from 12 residues. Deletions cut 4 bases from V and 5 bases from J, with 6 bases between. DNA for the CDR3: TGTGCCAGCAGCTCTCTCTATCAGCCCCAGCATTTT. Protein: CASSSLYQPQHF. The whole variable domain, remainder taken from reference TRBV7-9 and TRBJ1-5, is DTGVSQNPRHKITKRGQNVTFRCDPISEHNRLYWYRQTLGQGPEFLTYFQNEAQLEKSRLLSDRFSAERPKGSFSTLEIQRTEQGDSAMYLCASSSLYQPQHFGDGTRLSIL.

V and J are TRBV13 and TRBJ1-3; D unresolved. The CDR3 extends over 14 amino acids. Germline loops: CDR1 PRHDT, CDR2 FYEKMQ (reference sequence). V was trimmed by 3 bases and J by 0 bases, leaving 6 bases between them. CDR3 coding DNA: TGTGCCAGCAGCTTCGGGAGCTCTGGAAACACCATATATTTT. Translation gives CASSFGSSGNTIYF.

This CDR3 reads CASKPPAGGDVNTEAFF. The CDR3 DNA sequence: TGTGCCAGTAAACCCCCAGCGGGGGGCGACGTCAACACTGAAGCTTTCTTT. V is TRBV19 and J is TRBJ1-1; a weak D match, TRBD1 (6 bases). In germline, CDR1 is LNHDA, CDR2 SQIVND (reference sequence). V lost 7 bases, J lost 2 bases, and 23 bases lay in between. This CDR3 spans 17 amino acids.

This clone was found once. This chain connects TRBV3-1 (or the pseudogene TRBV3-2) to TRBJ2-3; D remains unclear. The length of the CDR3 is 17 residues. The ends were cut back, 4 bases at V and 1 base at J, with 18 bases in the middle. CDR1 LGHDT and CDR2 YNNKEL come from the germline V gene (reference sequence). CDR3 DNA sequence: TGTGCCAGCAGCCTATCCACCCTGGGCCGGGGCACAGATACGCAGTATTTT. This sequence encodes CASSLSTLGRGTDTQYF.

V gene TRBV28 combines with J gene TRBJ2-3, with 9 bases matching TRBD1. After removal of 5 bases from V and 5 bases from J, the junction contained 11 bases not matched to a gene. This CDR3 region has 16 residues. Germline V gene data show CDR1 as MDHEN and CDR2 as SYDVKM. CDR3 protein: CASSAAGTGYGDTQYF. The CDR3, as DNA: TGTGCCAGCAGTGCCGCCGGGACAGGGTATGGAGATACGCAGTATTTT.

V and J are TRBV27 and TRBJ1-2, with D maybe TRBD1 (5 bases). Germline assignment: CDR1 MNHEY and CDR2 SMNVEV (reference sequence). This CDR3 region has 13 residues. V lost 3 bases to trimming and J lost 6 bases, with 11 bases between them. CDR3 sequence (DNA): TGTGCCAGCAGTTTTGGGGGAGGCGATGGCTACACCTTC. It specifies CASSFGGGDGYTF.

The V and J genes are TRBV5-1 and TRBJ2-6; the match to TRBD1 covers 9 bases. V shed 5 bases and J 2 bases; nucleotides not matched to a gene: 8. The CDR3 has 17 residues. Per the germline V gene, CDR1 is SGHRS and CDR2 is YFSETQ. The CDR3 sequence is CASREDRGVAGANVLTF. CDR3 in DNA: TGCGCCAGCAGAGAGGACAGGGGAGTGGCTGGGGCCAACGTCCTGACTTTC.

The rearrangement links TRBV30 to TRBJ2-2; D might be TRBD1 or TRBD2, each matching 5 bases. V dropped 0 bases and J dropped 5 bases, with 7 bases sitting between them. CDR1 GTSNPN and CDR2 SVGIG come from the germline V gene (reference sequence). The CDR3 runs 13 residues. CDR3 region: CAWSVWGTGELFF. In nucleotides, the CDR3 is TGTGCCTGGAGTGTTTGGGGGACCGGGGAGCTGTTTTTT.

The rearrangement links TRBV5-1 to TRBJ1-5; 8 bases are a match to TRBD1. Germline assignment: CDR1 SGHRS and CDR2 YFSETQ. With 5 bases clipped from V and 3 bases from J, the junction kept 7 bases outside the gene matches. The CDR3 has 15 amino acids. CDR3 DNA: TGCGCCAGCAGTCCCGACAGGGGAACCAATCAGCCCCAGCATTTT. This sequence encodes CASSPDRGTNQPQHF.

The V and J genes are TRBV4-3 and TRBJ1-3; 7 bases align to TRBD1. The CDR3 contains 15 residues. Germline CDR1 and CDR2: LGHNA and YSLEER. The V and J ends lost 5 bases and 4 bases, in that order; junction bases with no gene match: 8. The DNA for the CDR3 is TGCGCCAGCAGCATAGGAGCAGGGGGGGGAAACACCATATATTTT. It specifies CASSIGAGGGNTIYF.

This chain connects TRBV25-1 to TRBJ2-7; 9 bases agree with TRBD2. CDR1 is MGHDK and CDR2 is SYGVNS in the germline V gene. Trimming took 4 bases from V and 5 from J; bases not matched to a gene: 6. The length of the CDR3 is 14 residues. The CDR3 sequence: CASSATSGPHEQYF. CDR3 DNA: TGTGCCAGCAGTGCGACTAGCGGCCCGCACGAGCAGTACTTC.

The rearrangement joins TRBV10-3 to TRBJ2-2; TRBD1 matches 8 bases. V was clipped by 10 bases and J by 2 bases; unmatched bases: 6. This CDR3 spans 14 amino acids. Germline V gene data show CDR1 as ENHRY and CDR2 as SYGVKD. CDR3 protein: CANQGALNTGELFF. CDR3 DNA: TGTGCCAACCAGGGGGCTTTAAACACCGGGGAGCTGTTTTTT.

The chain has TRBV28 and TRBJ1-4; D ambiguous. This CDR3 has 15 amino acids. Trimming took 6 bases from V and 0 from J, leaving 11 bases between them. Germline lookup yields CDR1 MDHEN and CDR2 SYDVKM. CDR3 residues: CASRDGSATNEKLFF. The CDR3 bases are TGTGCCAGCAGGGACGGCTCTGCAACTAATGAAAAACTGTTTTTT.

The chain joins TRBV5-1 to TRBJ1-4; 8 bases match TRBD1. CDR3 size: 14 residues. The germline V gene encodes CDR1 SGHRS and CDR2 YFSETQ. V shed 4 bases and J 7 bases; nucleotides not matched to a gene: 6. In nucleotides, the CDR3 is TGCGCCAGCAGCCCGGGACAGGACGGTGAAAAACTGTTTTTT. Translating gives CASSPGQDGEKLFF.

V and J are TRBV14 and TRBJ1-1; unclear D gene. V was clipped by 1 base and J by 4 bases, with 10 bases between them. Germline loops: CDR1 SGHDN, CDR2 FVKESK. The CDR3 is 14 residues long. Here the CDR3 reads CASSQGSVATEAFF. Written as DNA, the CDR3 is TGTGCCAGCAGCCAAGGTTCCGTAGCCACTGAAGCTTTCTTT.

This sequence joins TRBV7-9 and TRBJ2-3; 9 bases match TRBD2. Germline values: CDR1 SEHNR, CDR2 FQNEAQ (reference sequence). CDR3 length equals 16 residues. V shed 6 bases and J 0 bases; nucleotides not matched to a gene: 7. The CDR3: CASSPGTSSSTDTQYF. CDR3 bases: TGTGCCAGCAGTCCGGGGACTAGCTCTAGCACAGATACGCAGTATTTT.

The chain recombines TRBV28 with TRBJ2-7; D might be TRBD1 (7 bases). With 5 bases removed from V and 7 bases from J, the gap between germline ends came to 18 bases. CDR3 length: 14 amino acids. Per the germline V gene, CDR1 is MDHEN and CDR2 is SYDVKM. CDR3 amino acids: CASSQRQGGWEQYF. Written as DNA, the CDR3 is TGTGCCAGCAGTCAAAGACAGGGAGGTTGGGAGCAGTACTTC.

The V call is TRBV6-1, the J call TRBJ2-5; 11 bases match TRBD2. The germline gives CDR1 MNHNS, CDR2 SASEGT. The CDR3 is 18 residues long. Unmatched junction bases numbered 13, after V lost 3 bases and J lost 4 bases. CDR3 protein: CASSEIAGGRGGGETQYF. DNA for the CDR3: TGTGCCAGCAGTGAGATAGCGGGGGGGCGAGGCGGTGGAGAGACCCAGTACTTC.

This chain connects TRBV6-6 to TRBJ1-1, with D possibly being TRBD1 (6 bases). The CDR3 has 14 amino acids. V was trimmed by 1 base and J by 3 bases, leaving 9 bases between them. CDR1 is MNHNY, CDR2 SVGAGI, per germline (reference sequence). CDR3 in DNA: TGTGCCAGCAGTTACTGGGCAGGGGACACTGAAGCTTTCTTT. This sequence encodes CASSYWAGDTEAFF.

The gene calls are TRBV7-9 and TRBJ2-1; D might be TRBD1 (6 bases). Deletions cut 5 bases from V and 6 bases from J, with 20 bases between. This CDR3 comprises 16 residues. Germline CDR1 and CDR2: SEHNR and FQNEAQ (reference sequence). CDR3 loop: CASSVAGTPNSNEQFF. The DNA for the CDR3 is TGTGCCAGCAGCGTCGCCGGGACACCAAACAGCAATGAGCAGTTCTTC. The variable domain in full, completed from reference TRBV7-9 and TRBJ2-1, reads DTGVSQNPRHKITKRGQNVTFRCDPISEHNRLYWYRQTLGQGPEFLTYFQNEAQLEKSRLLSDRFSAERPKGSFSTLEIQRTEQGDSAMYLCASSVAGTPNSNEQFFGPGTRLTVL.

V gene TRBV27 combines with J gene TRBJ2-7; 7 bases are shared with TRBD1. The V and J ends lost 0 bases and 1 base, in that order; junction bases with no gene match: 3. This CDR3 is built from 15 residues. CDR1 and CDR2 from the germline V gene are MNHEY and SMNVEV (reference sequence). The CDR3 DNA reads TGTGCCAGCAGTTTATCGGGGACAGTTTCCTACGAGCAGTACTTC. It translates to CASSLSGTVSYEQYF.

The chain has TRBV5-4 and TRBJ2-3, with D possibly matching TRBD1 (5 bases). In germline, CDR1 is SGHNT, CDR2 YYREEE (reference sequence). The CDR3 length is 15 residues. V shed 0 bases and J shed 1 base, with 9 bases lying between them. The CDR3, as DNA: TGTGCCAGCAGCTTGGCTCTAGGGGGCACAGATACGCAGTATTTT. Translating gives CASSLALGGTDTQYF.

J is TRBJ1-4 and V is TRBV4-1; D unclear. Trimming cost V 0 bases and J 6 bases, with 11 bases left between them. Germline lookup yields CDR1 MGHRA and CDR2 YSYEKL. The CDR3 has 15 amino acids. CDR3 sequence: CASSQDPGIDEKLFF. CDR3 sequence (DNA): TGCGCCAGCAGCCAAGATCCGGGGATAGATGAAAAACTGTTTTTT.

The rearrangement uses TRBV10-3 and TRBJ2-5, with 7 bases matching TRBD1. Trimming cost V 10 bases and J 1 base; bases outside gene matches: 18. The CDR3 loop spans 17 amino acids. CDR1 ENHRY and CDR2 SYGVKD come from the germline V gene. The CDR3 sequence: CATGAATGSYLQETQYF. The CDR3 DNA reads TGTGCCACAGGGGCTGCGACAGGGTCGTATCTCCAAGAGACCCAGTACTTC.

V is TRBV4-3 and J is TRBJ2-7; tentative D call: TRBD2 (6 bases). This CDR3 has 17 residues. Trimming took 0 bases from V and 2 from J, leaving 17 bases between them. CDR1 is LGHNA and CDR2 is YSLEER in the germline V gene. This CDR3 is CASSQERYGRSTYEQYF. In DNA, the CDR3 is TGCGCCAGCAGCCAAGAACGATACGGGAGATCCACCTACGAGCAGTACTTC.